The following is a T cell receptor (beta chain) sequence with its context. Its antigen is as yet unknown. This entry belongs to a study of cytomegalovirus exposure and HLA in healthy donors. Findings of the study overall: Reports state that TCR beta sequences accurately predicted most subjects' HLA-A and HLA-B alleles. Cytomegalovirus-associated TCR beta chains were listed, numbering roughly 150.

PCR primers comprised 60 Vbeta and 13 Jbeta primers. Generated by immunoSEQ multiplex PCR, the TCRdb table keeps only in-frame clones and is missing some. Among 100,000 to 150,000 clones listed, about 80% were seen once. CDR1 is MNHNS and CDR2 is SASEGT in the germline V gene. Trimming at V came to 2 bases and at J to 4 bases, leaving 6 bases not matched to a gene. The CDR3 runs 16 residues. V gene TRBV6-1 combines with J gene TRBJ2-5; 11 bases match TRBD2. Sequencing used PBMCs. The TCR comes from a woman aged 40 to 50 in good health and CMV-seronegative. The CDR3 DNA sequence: TGTGCCAGCAGTGAATATAGCGGGAGGGCCTTAGAGACCCAGTACTTC. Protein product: CASSEYSGRALETQYF.